What follows are 26 T cell receptor beta chains derived from one specimen sequenced in a study of blood T cell repertoires in COVID-19. TCRdb's table, derived via immunoSEQ multiplex PCR, lists solely in-frame clones and lacks some. The data show 200,000 to 300,000 clones, around 88% seen once. Sequencing was performed on peripheral blood. These receptor sequences come from a man aged 30 to 39 with active or convalescent COVID-19.

The chain is built from TRBV19 and TRBJ2-1, with 10 nucleotides matching TRBD1. V trimming: 3 bases; J trimming: 7 bases; junction bases outside the gene matches: 9. This CDR3 spans 16 amino acids. Germline V gene lookup returns CDR1 LNHDA and CDR2 SQIVND (reference sequence). The CDR3 DNA reads as TGTGCCAGTAGTATCGATGGGACAGGGGTGTCAAATGAGCAGTTCTTC. Its protein product is CASSIDGTGVSNEQFF.

V and J are TRBV9 and TRBJ1-2; possibly TRBD1 for D (5 bases). The CDR3 spans 15 residues. Trimming left V 4 bases short and J 3 bases short, with 16 bases between. Looked up from germline, CDR1 is SGDLS and CDR2 is YYNGEE. The CDR3 DNA reads as TGTGCCAGCAGCCCTTACACGACAGTTGACTATGGCTACACCTTC. Residues: CASSPYTTVDYGYTF.

The chain joins TRBV5-1 to TRBJ2-3, with 10 bases lining up with TRBD2. The junction had 13 bases not matched to a gene; V was cut back by 4 bases and J by 5 bases. The CDR3 covers 17 residues. CDR1 is SGHRS and CDR2 is YFSETQ in the germline V gene. CDR3 bases: TGCGCCAGCAGCGTAGACCCGAGCGGGGGGGCCGTAGATACGCAGTATTTT. Translated: CASSVDPSGGAVDTQYF.

The chain is built from TRBV3-1 (or the pseudogene TRBV3-2) and TRBJ1-5; D perhaps matches TRBD1 (5 bases). Trimming cost V 0 bases and J 6 bases, with 12 bases left between them. The CDR3 spans 15 residues. Germline CDR1 and CDR2: LGHDT and YNNKEL (reference sequence). The CDR3 nucleotides read TGTGCCAGCAGCCAAGATCCCCAGGGATCTCAGCCCCAGCATTTT. It encodes CASSQDPQGSQPQHF.

This chain joins TRBV4-3 and TRBJ1-4; a weak D match, TRBD1 (6 bases). V lost 1 base and J lost 7, with 13 bases in between. The germline gives CDR1 LGHNA, CDR2 YSLEER. The CDR3 spans 15 residues. The CDR3 loop reads CASSQGRLGGEKLFF. The CDR3 coding sequence is TGCGCCAGCAGCCAAGGGAGATTAGGGGGTGAAAAACTGTTTTTT.

This clone was found once. The J gene is TRBJ2-2, the V gene TRBV19, with 8 bases aligning to TRBD1. The CDR3 length is 18 residues. With V trimmed by 6 bases and J by 0 bases, 12 bases remained unmatched. Germline V lookup: CDR1 LNHDA, CDR2 SQIVND (reference sequence). CDR3 protein: CASSLDQGQDTNTGELFF. CDR3 nucleotide sequence: TGTGCCAGTAGCTTAGACCAGGGACAGGACACGAACACCGGGGAGCTGTTTTTT.

This chain uses TRBV10-3 with TRBJ2-1, with a possible D match to TRBD2 (6 bases). The CDR3 totals 12 residues. Germline CDR1 reads ENHRY; CDR2 reads SYGVKD. The germline V and J ends were trimmed by 1 base and 8 bases, with 6 bases remaining between them. CDR3 bases: TGTGCCATCAGTGAGTGGGGGGATGAGCAGTTCTTC. It encodes CAISEWGDEQFF.

The CDR3, as DNA: TGCGCCAGCAGCACCGGACAGGGGGCTGAAAAACTGTTTTTT. As protein: CASSTGQGAEKLFF. This chain links TRBV5-1 with TRBJ1-4; 11 nucleotides line up with TRBD1. There are 14 residues in the CDR3. J lost 7 bases, V lost 4 bases, and 3 bases had no gene match. CDR1 is SGHRS, CDR2 YFSETQ, per germline.

The V and J genes are TRBV7-9 and TRBJ2-1; D might be TRBD2 (6 bases). The CDR3 length is 16 residues. The germline V gene has CDR1 SEHNR and CDR2 FQNEAQ (reference sequence). V was cut by 5 bases and J by 1 base, with 15 bases left in between. The CDR3 sequence is CASSPAGGRSYNEQFF. The CDR3 coding sequence is TGTGCCAGCAGCCCCGCCGGGGGAAGGTCCTACAATGAGCAGTTCTTC.

The V gene is TRBV2, the J gene TRBJ1-5; 8 bases are a match to TRBD1. The CDR3 extends over 13 amino acids. Trimming cost V 8 bases and J 7 bases; bases outside gene matches: 7. Germline CDR1 and CDR2: SNHLY and FYNNEI. CDR3 loop: CASRGQGSQPQHF. For the CDR3, the DNA is TGTGCCAGCCGAGGACAGGGATCGCAGCCCCAGCATTTT.

The chain uses TRBV7-6 and TRBJ2-1; the D is unclear. Between the trimmed V and J ends, which lost 5 bases and 0 bases, there was a span of 11 bases. The germline CDR1 and CDR2 sequences are SGHVS and FNYEAQ. CDR3 length equals 15 residues. CDR3 nucleotides: TGTGCCAGCAGCGAAACAGAGAGCTCCTACAATGAGCAGTTCTTC. This sequence encodes CASSETESSYNEQFF.

V is TRBV6-6 and J is TRBJ2-5; no firm D call. This CDR3 is built from 14 residues. Trimming removed 5 bases from V and 0 bases from J, with 10 bases in between. Looked up from germline, CDR1 is MNHNY and CDR2 is SVGAGI (reference sequence). CDR3 region: CASSSRANQETQYF. Written as DNA, the CDR3 is TGTGCCAGCAGTAGCCGTGCCAACCAAGAGACCCAGTACTTC.

The chain combines TRBV11-2 with TRBJ2-7; tentatively, D is TRBD2 (7 bases). The V gene lost 1 base and the J gene lost 2 bases, with 15 bases spanning the gap. This CDR3 spans 16 amino acids. The germline CDR1 and CDR2 sequences are SGHAT and FQNNGV. The CDR3 DNA reads as TGTGCCAGCAGCTTAGGGGGGGGCGGGCGCCCCTACGAGCAGTACTTC. This codes for CASSLGGGGRPYEQYF.

This sequence joins TRBV7-9 and TRBJ1-4; TRBD1 matches 8 bases. J was trimmed by 6 bases and V by 0 bases; bases with no gene match: 9. Germline V gene data show CDR1 as SEHNR and CDR2 as FQNEAQ (reference sequence). The CDR3 length is 17 residues. The CDR3 DNA sequence: TGTGCCAGCAGCTTAGCATACGGGGACAGGTCGTATGAAAAACTGTTTTTT. It codes for CASSLAYGDRSYEKLFF.

The V call is TRBV6-5, the J call TRBJ1-6; D remains unclear. Germline V gene lookup returns CDR1 MNHEY and CDR2 SVGAGI. The CDR3 contains 12 residues. The DNA of the CDR3 is TGTGCTCACGGCTCCTATAATTCACCCCTCCACTTT. As protein: CAHGSYNSPLHF.

The chain carries TRBV7-9 and TRBJ1-1; TRBD1 agrees at 7 bases. Germline V gene data show CDR1 as SEHNR and CDR2 as FQNEAQ (reference sequence). There are 14 residues in the CDR3. Trimming at V came to 3 bases and at J to 10 bases, leaving 11 bases not matched to a gene. The CDR3 nucleotides are TGTGCCAGCAGCTTTCTCGACAGGGCTCCCGGAGCTTTCTTT. Its translation: CASSFLDRAPGAFF.

This clone occurred once. J is TRBJ1-3 and V is TRBV30, with 8 positions matching TRBD1. Per the germline V gene, CDR1 is GTSNPN and CDR2 is SVGIG (reference sequence). The V gene end was trimmed by 5 bases and the J gene end by 0 bases; junction bases not matched to a gene: 3. The CDR3 covers 14 residues. The DNA of the CDR3 is TGTGCCTGGTCCGGGACAGGCTCTGGAAACACCATATATTTT. Amino acids: CAWSGTGSGNTIYF.

The chain joins TRBV3-1 (or the pseudogene TRBV3-2) to TRBJ1-2; D gene ambiguous. CDR3 length equals 14 residues. Germline CDR1 reads LGHDT; CDR2 reads YNNKEL (reference sequence). V was cut by 3 bases and J by 0 bases, with 8 bases left in between. The CDR3 here is CASSQRAANYGYTF. The CDR3 DNA follows: TGTGCCAGCAGCCAGAGGGCAGCTAACTATGGCTACACCTTC.

The V and J genes are TRBV7-9 and TRBJ1-2; D gene ambiguous. Germline CDR1 SEHNR, CDR2 FQNEAQ (reference sequence). The CDR3 covers 12 residues. V was shortened by 6 bases and J by 4 bases, with 9 bases between the two germline ends. The CDR3 here is CASRTGSYGYTF. The CDR3, as DNA: TGTGCCAGCAGGACGGGAAGCTATGGCTACACCTTC.

This clone was detected only a few times. V gene TRBV2 combines with J gene TRBJ1-2; D not resolved. Germline V gene sequence: CDR1 SNHLY, CDR2 FYNNEI. The V and J ends lost 7 bases and 1 base respectively, with 16 bases between them. This CDR3 spans 15 amino acids. CDR3 DNA: TGTGCCAGCAAGACGGAGCCCACAAATAACTATGGCTACACCTTC. This encodes CASKTEPTNNYGYTF.

The CDR3 reads CASSVDDSPLGYTF. The CDR3 nucleotides read TGTGCCAGCAGCGTAGATGACAGCCCTCTTGGCTACACCTTC. This rearrangement joins TRBV9 to TRBJ1-2; D perhaps matches TRBD1 (5 bases). The CDR3 sequence is 14 residues long. V was trimmed by 0 bases and J by 7 bases, leaving 13 bases between them. CDR1 and CDR2 (germline): SGDLS, YYNGEE. The variable domain in full, completed from reference TRBV9 and TRBJ1-2, reads DSGVTQTPKHLITATGQRVTLRCSPRSGDLSVYWYQQSLDQGLQFLIQYYNGEERAKGNILERFSAQQFPDLHSELNLSSLELGDSALYFCASSVDDSPLGYTFGSGTRLTVV.

This clone was counted once. This sequence joins TRBV13 and TRBJ2-3, with 10 bases that match TRBD2. With 5 bases clipped from V and 2 bases from J, the junction kept 10 bases outside the gene matches. The germline V gene has CDR1 PRHDT and CDR2 FYEKMQ (reference sequence). The CDR3 runs to 17 residues. CDR3 nucleotides: TGTGCCAGCAGCCTACGGACTAGCGGTGAGATCACAGATACGCAGTATTTT. Residues: CASSLRTSGEITDTQYF.

The chain has TRBV27 and TRBJ2-7; 9 nucleotides line up with TRBD1. The ends lost 5 bases at V and 0 bases at J; junction bases unmatched: 5. Germline V gives CDR1 MNHEY, CDR2 SMNVEV (reference sequence). CDR3 size: 15 residues. CDR3 DNA sequence: TGTGCCAGCAGTAACCCGGGACAGGGCTCCTACGAGCAGTACTTC. Encoded protein: CASSNPGQGSYEQYF.

The chain uses TRBV21-1 and TRBJ1-2; the D segment call TRBD1 is taken from the table without a DNA check. TRBV21-1 is reported as a pseudogene. This CDR3 contains 19 residues. The DNA of the CDR3 is TGTGCCAGCACACTCTCCGATGACAGGGGGCCTACCTGGAACTATGGCTACACCTTC. It encodes CASTLSDDRGPTWNYGYTF.

The chain couples TRBV2 to TRBJ2-5; maybe TRBD2 (6 bases). Germline values: CDR1 SNHLY, CDR2 FYNNEI. V was cut by 7 bases and J by 13 bases, with 13 bases left in between. The CDR3 extends over 10 amino acids. The DNA for the CDR3 is TGTGCCAGCACCCGGCTAGCGACGTACTTC. Translated: CASTRLATYF.

V and J are TRBV19 and TRBJ1-1; D possibly corresponds to TRBD1 (6 bases). There are 14 residues in the CDR3. The ends were cut back, 9 bases at V and 1 base at J, with 15 bases in the middle. The germline CDR1 and CDR2 sequences are LNHDA and SQIVND (reference sequence). In DNA form, the CDR3 reads TGTGCCAGCACCGACCGGACAGCGAACACTGAAGCTTTCTTT. Translation gives CASTDRTANTEAFF.